The clone carrying this T cell receptor (beta chain) was counted at least ten times. The TCRbeta library was prepared with unique molecular identifiers. TCRdb re-analysed the PCR reads in MiXCR, keeping a single row per CDR3 protein. The table lists 90,000 to 100,000 distinct CDR3 sequences, 20% to 25% of them singletons. Germline lookup yields CDR1 SGHRS and CDR2 YFSETQ. The V and J ends lost 4 bases and 4 bases, in that order; junction bases with no gene match: 5. The CDR3 loop spans 14 amino acids. The data belong to a study of T-cell reconstitution after alpha-beta-depleted transplantation in children.

The receptor was isolated from a boy younger than 10 with acute lymphoblastic leukemia, due to receive a stem cell transplant. The sequencing here drew on PBMCs, taken before TCRalphabeta/CD19-depleted stem cell transplant. The rearrangement joins TRBV5-1 to TRBJ2-5, with 9 bases aligning to TRBD1. The CDR3 bases are TGCGCCAGCAGCCCGGGACAGGGAGGAGAGACCCAGTACTTC. It codes for CASSPGQGGETQYF.